The 24 T cell receptor beta chains listed next were all sequenced from one sample in a study of human T cells and chemical hapten exposure. TCRdb analysed the RACE reads with MiXCR anew, one entry per CDR3 protein. Of 35,000 to 50,000 distinct CDR3 sequences in the sample, around 12% were seen once. Indicated time point: pre-sensitization, week 0. Treatment meaning: therapeutic diphenylcyclopropenone sensitization with weekly scalp DPC. The source material was whole blood, sampled in connection with sensitization to the hapten diphenylcyclopropenone (DPC). The receptors originated from a woman aged 25 to 39 with alopecia areata. Some clones in this sample may be carry-over from other donors' samples.

This clonotype was counted at least ten times. The rearrangement joins TRBV11-2 to TRBJ1-1; D is undetermined. Germline CDR1 SGHAT, CDR2 FQNNGV. The CDR3 runs 13 residues. The V end was cut by 3 bases, the J end by 4 bases, with 9 bases between. The CDR3 here is CASSFRGGTEAFF. The DNA of the CDR3 is TGTGCCAGCAGCTTTCGAGGTGGCACTGAAGCTTTCTTT.

This clonotype was found many times. V and J are TRBV18 and TRBJ1-6; D not certain. Deletions cut 3 bases from V and 5 bases from J, with 8 bases between. Germline assignment: CDR1 KGHSH and CDR2 LQKENI. This CDR3 contains 14 residues. This CDR3 reads CASSPSPHNSPLHF. DNA of the CDR3: TGTGCCAGCTCACCTTCACCTCATAATTCACCCCTCCACTTT.

The chain's CDR3 is CASRTTASGNTIYF. CDR3 nucleotide sequence: TGTGCCAGCAGGACGACAGCTTCTGGAAACACCATATATTTT. The gene calls are TRBV12-3 or TRBV12-4 and TRBJ1-3; possible D gene TRBD1, 5 bases. V dropped 6 bases and J dropped 1 base, with 10 bases sitting between them. The CDR3 covers 14 residues.

The rearrangement links TRBV3-1 to TRBJ2-4; 12 bases are a match to TRBD2. The trim removed 0 bases at V and 2 bases at J, leaving 2 bases unmatched. CDR3 length equals 17 residues. The V gene's germline CDR1 is LGHDT and CDR2 YNNKEL (reference sequence). The CDR3 loop is CASSQETSGSTKNIQYF. In DNA, the CDR3 is TGTGCCAGCAGCCAAGAGACTAGCGGGAGTACCAAAAACATTCAGTACTTC.

This clonotype was seen repeatedly, ten times or more. The CDR3 here is CASSFSGANVLTF. CDR3 nucleotide sequence: TGTGCCAGCAGCTTTTCTGGGGCCAACGTCCTGACTTTC. The V and J genes are TRBV5-4 and TRBJ2-6; no firm D call. CDR1 is SGHNT and CDR2 is YYREEE in the germline V gene (reference sequence). The V end lost 2 bases, the J end lost 1 base, and 1 base lay between the germline ends. The CDR3 has 13 amino acids.

At least ten counts were recorded for this clonotype. The rearrangement uses TRBV27 and TRBJ2-7; maybe TRBD1 (5 bases). The CDR3 totals 15 residues. Trimming took 4 bases from V and 5 from J, leaving 18 bases between them. Germline CDR1 reads MNHEY; CDR2 reads SMNVEV (reference sequence). The CDR3 spells CASSSSRVPKDEQYF. Written as DNA, the CDR3 is TGTGCCAGCAGTTCATCCAGGGTACCTAAGGACGAGCAGTACTTC.

The table lists this clonotype with a few counts. The rearrangement joins TRBV6-2 or TRBV6-3 to TRBJ2-1; 14 bases map to TRBD2. The V gene's germline CDR1 is MNHEY and CDR2 SVGEGT. This CDR3 spans 15 amino acids. V shed 5 bases, J shed 9 bases, and the junction held 6 bases outside the gene matches. The DNA of the CDR3 is TGTGCCAGCAGTCCTCGACTAGCGGGAGGGGTTGAGCAGTTCTTC. Its translation is CASSPRLAGGVEQFF.

With respect to this clonotype: A read error is possible here, since a much larger clone lies one base away. The chain recombines TRBV6-2 or TRBV6-3 with TRBJ2-2; the D gene is possibly TRBD2 (5 bases). V lost 5 bases and J lost 2, with 12 bases in between. The CDR3 length is 15 residues. CDR1 is MNHEY and CDR2 is SVGEGT in the germline V gene. CDR3 region: CASSPGIYNTGELFF. CDR3 DNA: TGTGCCAGCAGTCCCGGGATTTATAACACCGGGGAGCTGTTTTTT.

In its sample, this clonotype was seen many times. The rearrangement links TRBV7-6 to TRBJ2-5; 10 bases fit TRBD2. Germline-derived CDR1 and CDR2 are SGHVS and FNYEAQ. This CDR3 region has 14 residues. J gave up 5 bases and V 4 bases, and 4 bases lay outside the gene matches. The CDR3 nucleotides are TGTGCCAGCAGCTCCGATAGCGGGGGGGAGACCCAGTACTTC. Its translation: CASSSDSGGETQYF.

This clonotype was picked up a small number of times. This chain links TRBV6-5 with TRBJ2-5, with a possible D match to TRBD2 (6 bases). This CDR3 comprises 12 residues. Germline V lookup: CDR1 MNHEY, CDR2 SVGAGI. Trimming took 6 bases from V and 7 from J, leaving 12 bases between them. The chain's CDR3 is CASRTGVGTQYF. DNA for the CDR3: TGTGCCAGCAGGACGGGGGTGGGGACCCAGTACTTC.

V usage is TRBV29-1 and J usage is TRBJ2-5; 7 bases agree with TRBD1. Germline loops: CDR1 SQVTM, CDR2 ANQGSEA. CDR3 length equals 13 residues. Germline trimming cut 7 bases from V and 1 base from J; bases unmatched to any gene: 6. CDR3 nucleotides: TGCAGCGCGTCCGGGGACAGCCAAGAGACCCAGTACTTC. Its protein product is CSASGDSQETQYF.

This clonotype has at least ten counts. V is TRBV6-2 or TRBV6-3 and J is TRBJ1-6, with D hard to call. Germline loops: CDR1 MNHEY, CDR2 SVGEGT. With 4 bases removed from V and 0 bases from J, the gap between germline ends came to 13 bases. The CDR3 has 17 residues. CDR3 amino acids: CASSSSPISSYNSPLHF. The DNA of the CDR3 is TGTGCCAGCAGTTCTTCACCAATCAGCTCCTATAATTCACCCCTCCACTTT.

This clonotype has a count of ten or more. The V gene is TRBV30, the J gene TRBJ2-3; 8 nucleotides match TRBD1. V was clipped by 0 bases and J by 12 bases; unmatched bases: 8. CDR1 is GTSNPN and CDR2 is SVGIG in the germline V gene (reference sequence). The length of the CDR3 is 13 residues. CDR3 sequence: CAWSVRTGFRQYF. The CDR3 DNA is TGTGCCTGGAGTGTTCGGACAGGGTTCAGACAGTATTTT. The whole variable domain, remainder taken from reference TRBV30 and TRBJ2-3, is SQTIHQWPATLVQPVGSPLSLECTVEGTSNPNLYWYRQAAGRGLQLLFYSVGIGQISSEVPQNLSASRPQDRQFILSSKKLLLSDSGFYLCAWSVRTGFRQYFGPGTRLTVL.

This clonotype has a count of ten or more. In DNA form, the CDR3 reads TGTGCCACCAGCAGATCAGCAGGTCGTAGCAATCAGCCCCAGCATTTT. Translating it yields CATSRSAGRSNQPQHF. J is TRBJ1-5 and V is TRBV15; no clear D. The germline V gene has CDR1 LNHNV and CDR2 YYDKDF (reference sequence). Trimming removed 2 bases from V and 0 bases from J, with 11 bases in between. The CDR3 has 16 residues.

The table lists this clonotype with a few counts. The rearrangement uses TRBV5-6 and TRBJ2-3, with 7 bases matching TRBD2. V shed 0 bases, J shed 4 bases, and the junction held 5 bases outside the gene matches. This CDR3 has 15 amino acids. The germline V gene has CDR1 SGHDT and CDR2 YYEEEE. CDR3 bases: TGTGCCAGCAGCTTGGAGTGGCGGGAGTCAGATACGCAGTATTTT. Amino acid sequence: CASSLEWRESDTQYF.

This clonotype was counted a few times. The chain recombines TRBV9 with TRBJ2-7, with TRBD1 matching over 8 bases. The CDR3 length is 15 residues. The junction had 5 bases not matched to a gene; V was cut back by 0 bases and J by 3 bases. Germline CDR1 SGDLS, CDR2 YYNGEE. The CDR3 sequence is CASSVAGGDNYEQYF. As DNA, the CDR3 is TGTGCCAGCAGCGTAGCAGGGGGCGATAACTACGAGCAGTACTTC.

The chain links TRBV24-1 to TRBJ2-5, with D unclear. Between the trimmed V and J ends, which lost 2 bases and 5 bases, there was a span of 5 bases. This CDR3 comprises 12 residues. Germline CDR1 reads KGHDR; CDR2 reads SFDVKD. Here the CDR3 DNA reads TGTGCCACCAGTGATTCGTTGGAGACCCAGTACTTC. It codes for CATSDSLETQYF.

The chain employs TRBV7-9 and TRBJ2-7; D possibly corresponds to TRBD1 (5 bases). The germline V and J ends were trimmed by 1 base and 5 bases, with 18 bases remaining between them. CDR1 and CDR2 from the germline V gene are SEHNR and FQNEAQ (reference sequence). This CDR3 contains 16 residues. This CDR3 is CASSLEGRDLTHEQYF. CDR3 nucleotide sequence: TGTGCCAGCAGCTTAGAGGGGCGAGATCTGACCCACGAGCAGTACTTC. Variable domain in full (rest from reference TRBV7-9 and TRBJ2-7): DTGVSQNPRHKITKRGQNVTFRCDPISEHNRLYWYRQTLGQGPEFLTYFQNEAQLEKSRLLSDRFSAERPKGSFSTLEIQRTEQGDSAMYLCASSLEGRDLTHEQYFGPGTRLTVT.

This clonotype occurred many times. V is TRBV6-2 or TRBV6-3 and J is TRBJ2-1; D might be TRBD2 (6 bases). V lost 6 bases and J 13 bases, leaving 22 bases between the germline ends. This CDR3 region has 14 residues. The germline V gene has CDR1 MNHEY and CDR2 SVGEGT. Here the CDR3 reads CASSYVREHKQQFF. DNA for the CDR3: TGTGCCAGCAGCTATGTCCGGGAGCACAAGCAACAGTTCTTC.

About this clonotype: This may arise from a read error, as a much more abundant clone is one base away. The rearrangement links TRBV10-2 to TRBJ2-5; no clear D. Trimming pared 2 bases from V and 2 bases from J, leaving 9 bases between. Germline V gene lookup returns CDR1 WSHSY and CDR2 SAAADI. The CDR3 is 14 amino acids. In DNA, the CDR3 is TGCGCCAGCAGTGAGACTTGGCAGCAAGAGACCCAGTACTTC. This translates into CASSETWQQETQYF.

This clonotype has a count of ten or more. The DNA for the CDR3 is TGCAGTGCTTACGAGGAGCTCCGGAACGAGCAGTACTTC. This encodes CSAYEELRNEQYF. This chain uses TRBV20-1 with TRBJ2-7; no clear D gene. Germline V lookup: CDR1 DFQATT, CDR2 SNEGSKA (reference sequence). This CDR3 spans 13 amino acids. Trimming cost V 5 bases and J 5 bases, with 16 bases left between them.

This clonotype was recorded a few times. The gene calls are TRBV6-2 or TRBV6-3 and TRBJ2-3, with no clear D. CDR1 MNHEY and CDR2 SVGEGT come from the germline V gene. The V and J ends lost 6 bases and 4 bases respectively, with 14 bases between them. This CDR3 is built from 14 residues. The CDR3 region has the DNA TGTGCCAGCAGCCCCGCCCCAGGTGCAGATACGCAGTATTTT. It yields the protein CASSPAPGADTQYF.

The CDR3 loop reads CASSLGLVSYNEQFF. Written as DNA, the CDR3 is TGCGCCAGCAGCCTTGGACTAGTTTCCTACAATGAGCAGTTCTTC. The J gene is TRBJ2-1, the V gene TRBV5-1, with TRBD2 identical over 7 bases. From germline, CDR1 is SGHRS and CDR2 YFSETQ. Trimming at V came to 4 bases and at J to 1 base, leaving 5 bases not matched to a gene. CDR3 size: 15 residues.

Ten or more counts support this clonotype. The genes are TRBV20-1 and TRBJ2-4, with 9 bases matching TRBD2. V lost 4 bases to trimming and J lost 1 base; unmatched junction nucleotides: 2. CDR3 length equals 14 residues. Germline values: CDR1 DFQATT, CDR2 SNEGSKA (reference sequence). The chain's CDR3 is CSAMAGGAKNIQYF. The CDR3, as DNA: TGCAGTGCTATGGCGGGAGGGGCCAAAAACATTCAGTACTTC.